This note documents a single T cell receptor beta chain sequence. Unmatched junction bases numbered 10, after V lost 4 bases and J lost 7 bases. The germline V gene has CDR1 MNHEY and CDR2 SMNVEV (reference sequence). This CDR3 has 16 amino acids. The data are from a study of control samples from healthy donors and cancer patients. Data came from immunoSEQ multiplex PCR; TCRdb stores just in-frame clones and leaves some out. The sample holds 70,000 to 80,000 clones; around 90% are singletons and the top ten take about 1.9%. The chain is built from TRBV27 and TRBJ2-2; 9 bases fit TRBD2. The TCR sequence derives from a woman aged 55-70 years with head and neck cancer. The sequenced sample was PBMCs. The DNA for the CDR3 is TGTGCCAGCAGTTCGACAGGCAGCGGGAGGATCGGGGAGCTGTTTTTT. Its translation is CASSSTGSGRIGELFF.